This TCR beta chain was recorded in a study of blood T cell repertoires in COVID-19. Study as a whole: The samples span acute and convalescent COVID-19 from the United States, Italy and Spain. The analysed material was cDNA or gDNA that came from T cells, B-cell-depleted T cells, or PBMCs.

Germline CDR1 is SGHTA and CDR2 is FQGNSA. Trimming cost V 3 bases and J 5 bases; bases outside gene matches: 10. The CDR3 spans 15 residues. In the original workflow: Estimates of nucleated cell counts were drawn from the amplification of reference gene primers. The protocol was immunoSEQ multiplex PCR, while the TCRdb copy is restricted to in-frame clones and leaves out a portion. That table is the source of V, J and clone size, and D and trimming were worked out from the DNA. Of about 73,000 clones in the sample, over 85% were seen once. The V gene is TRBV7-2, the J gene TRBJ2-7, with 7 bases identical to TRBD1. The sequencing sample was made of peripheral blood. This sequence originates from a woman aged 80 or over with active or convalescent COVID-19. CDR3 region: CASSLVGRGINEQYF. CDR3 sequence (DNA): TGTGCCAGCAGCTTGGTCGGCAGGGGGATCAACGAGCAGTACTTC.